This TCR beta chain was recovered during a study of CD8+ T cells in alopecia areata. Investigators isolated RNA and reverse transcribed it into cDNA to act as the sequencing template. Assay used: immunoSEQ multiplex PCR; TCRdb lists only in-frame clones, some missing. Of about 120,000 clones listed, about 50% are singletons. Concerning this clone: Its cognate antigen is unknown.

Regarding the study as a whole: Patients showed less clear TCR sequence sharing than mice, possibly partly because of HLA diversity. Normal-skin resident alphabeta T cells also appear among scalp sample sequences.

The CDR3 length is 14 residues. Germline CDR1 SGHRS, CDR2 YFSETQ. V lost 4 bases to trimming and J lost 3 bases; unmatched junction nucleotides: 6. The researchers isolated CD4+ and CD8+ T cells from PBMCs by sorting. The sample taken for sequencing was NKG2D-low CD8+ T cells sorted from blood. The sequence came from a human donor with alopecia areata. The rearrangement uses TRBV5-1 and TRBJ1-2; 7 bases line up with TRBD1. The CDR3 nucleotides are TGCGCCAGCAGCGTGACAGGGTTCCACTATGGCTACACCTTC. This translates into CASSVTGFHYGYTF. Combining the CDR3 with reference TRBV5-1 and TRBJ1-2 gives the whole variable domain KAGVTQTPRYLIKTRGQQVTLSCSPISGHRSVSWYQQTPGQGLQFLFEYFSETQRNKGNFPGRFSGRQFSNSRSEMNVSTLELGDSALYLCASSVTGFHYGYTFGSGTRLTVV.